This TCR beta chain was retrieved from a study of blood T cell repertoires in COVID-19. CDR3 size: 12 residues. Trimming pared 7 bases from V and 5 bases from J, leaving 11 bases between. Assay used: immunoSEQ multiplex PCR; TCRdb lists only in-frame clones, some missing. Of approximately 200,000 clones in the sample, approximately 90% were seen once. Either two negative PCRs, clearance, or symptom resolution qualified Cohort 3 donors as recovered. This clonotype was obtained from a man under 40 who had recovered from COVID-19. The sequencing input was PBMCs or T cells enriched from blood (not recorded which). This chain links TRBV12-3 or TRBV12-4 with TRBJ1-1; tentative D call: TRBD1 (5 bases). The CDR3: CASIGVGTEAFF. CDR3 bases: TGTGCCAGCATAGGGGTCGGGACTGAAGCTTTCTTT.